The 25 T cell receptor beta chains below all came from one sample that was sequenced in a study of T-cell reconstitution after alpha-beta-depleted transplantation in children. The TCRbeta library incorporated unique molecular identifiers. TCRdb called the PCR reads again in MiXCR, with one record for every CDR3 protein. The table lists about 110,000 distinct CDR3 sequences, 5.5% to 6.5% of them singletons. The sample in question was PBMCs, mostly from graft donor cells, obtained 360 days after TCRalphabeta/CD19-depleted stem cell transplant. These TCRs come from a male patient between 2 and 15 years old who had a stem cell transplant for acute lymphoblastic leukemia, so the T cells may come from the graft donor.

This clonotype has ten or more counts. CDR3 bases: TGTGCCAGCAGCTTACAGGATCCTAACACCGGGGAGCTGTTTTTT. This gives the protein CASSLQDPNTGELFF. The chain joins TRBV7-9 to TRBJ2-2; D call uncertain. This CDR3 comprises 15 residues. CDR1 SEHNR and CDR2 FQNEAQ come from the germline V gene (reference sequence). V lost 2 bases and J lost 2, with 9 bases in between.

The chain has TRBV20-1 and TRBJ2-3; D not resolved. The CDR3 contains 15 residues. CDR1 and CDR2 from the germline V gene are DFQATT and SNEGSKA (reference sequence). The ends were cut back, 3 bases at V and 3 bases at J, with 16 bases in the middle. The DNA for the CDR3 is TGCAGTGCTAGGCGGCTGCTAGGAGTGACAGATACGCAGTATTTT. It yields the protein CSARRLLGVTDTQYF.

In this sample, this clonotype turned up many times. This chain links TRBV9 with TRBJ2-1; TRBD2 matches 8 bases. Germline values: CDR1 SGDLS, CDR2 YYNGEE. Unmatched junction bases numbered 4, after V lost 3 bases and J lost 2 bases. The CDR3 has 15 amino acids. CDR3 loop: CASSGRGGAYNEQFF. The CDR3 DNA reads TGTGCCAGCAGCGGCCGGGGGGGGGCCTACAATGAGCAGTTCTTC. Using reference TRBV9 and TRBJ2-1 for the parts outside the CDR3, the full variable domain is DSGVTQTPKHLITATGQRVTLRCSPRSGDLSVYWYQQSLDQGLQFLIQYYNGEERAKGNILERFSAQQFPDLHSELNLSSLELGDSALYFCASSGRGGAYNEQFFGPGTRLTVL.

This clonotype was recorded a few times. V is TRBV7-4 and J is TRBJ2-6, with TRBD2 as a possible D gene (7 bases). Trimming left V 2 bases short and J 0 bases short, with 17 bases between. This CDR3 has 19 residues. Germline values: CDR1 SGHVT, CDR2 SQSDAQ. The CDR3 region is CASSLLRGAFRSGANVLTF. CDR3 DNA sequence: TGTGCCAGCAGCTTACTTCGGGGGGCGTTTCGCTCTGGGGCCAACGTCCTGACTTTC.

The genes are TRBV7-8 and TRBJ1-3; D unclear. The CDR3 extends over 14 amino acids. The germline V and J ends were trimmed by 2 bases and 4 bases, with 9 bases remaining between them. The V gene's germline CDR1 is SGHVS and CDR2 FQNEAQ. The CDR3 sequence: CASSLQGFGNTIYF. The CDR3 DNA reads TGTGCCAGCAGCTTACAAGGATTCGGAAACACCATATATTTT.

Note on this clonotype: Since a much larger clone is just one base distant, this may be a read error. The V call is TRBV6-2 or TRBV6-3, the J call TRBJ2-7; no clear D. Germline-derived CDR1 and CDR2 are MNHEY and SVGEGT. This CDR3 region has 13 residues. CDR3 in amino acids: CASSYSRTYELYF. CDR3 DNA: TGTGCCAGCAGTTACTCAAGGACCTACGAGCTGTACTTC.

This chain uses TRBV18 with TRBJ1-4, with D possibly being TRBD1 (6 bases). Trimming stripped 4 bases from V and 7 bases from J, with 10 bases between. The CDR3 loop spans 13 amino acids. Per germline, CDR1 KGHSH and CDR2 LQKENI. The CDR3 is CASSLGHSEKLFF. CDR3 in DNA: TGTGCCAGCTCACTGGGACACAGTGAAAAACTGTTTTTT.

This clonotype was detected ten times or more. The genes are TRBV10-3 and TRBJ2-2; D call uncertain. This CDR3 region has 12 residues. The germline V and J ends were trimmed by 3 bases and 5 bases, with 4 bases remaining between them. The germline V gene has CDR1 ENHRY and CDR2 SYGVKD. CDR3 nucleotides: TGTGCCATCAGTGATTTTACCGGGGAGCTGTTTTTT. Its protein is CAISDFTGELFF.

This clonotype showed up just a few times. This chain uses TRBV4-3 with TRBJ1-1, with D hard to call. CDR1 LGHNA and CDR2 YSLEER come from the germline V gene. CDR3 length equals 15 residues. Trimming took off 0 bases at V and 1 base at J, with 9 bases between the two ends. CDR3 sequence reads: CASSQDAGPNTEAFF. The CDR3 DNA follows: TGCGCCAGCAGCCAAGATGCGGGCCCGAACACTGAAGCTTTCTTT.

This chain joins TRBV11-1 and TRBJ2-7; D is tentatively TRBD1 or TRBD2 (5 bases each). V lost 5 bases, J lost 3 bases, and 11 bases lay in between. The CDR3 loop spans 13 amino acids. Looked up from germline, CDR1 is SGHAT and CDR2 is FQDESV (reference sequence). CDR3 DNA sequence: TGTGCCAGCAGCCCCTCGGGGCGCTACGAGCAGTACTTC. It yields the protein CASSPSGRYEQYF. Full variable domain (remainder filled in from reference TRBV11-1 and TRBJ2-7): EAEVAQSPRYKITEKSQAVAFWCDPISGHATLYWYRQILGQGPELLVQFQDESVVDDSQLPKDRFSAERLKGVDSTLKIQPAELGDSAMYLCASSPSGRYEQYFGPGTRLTVT.

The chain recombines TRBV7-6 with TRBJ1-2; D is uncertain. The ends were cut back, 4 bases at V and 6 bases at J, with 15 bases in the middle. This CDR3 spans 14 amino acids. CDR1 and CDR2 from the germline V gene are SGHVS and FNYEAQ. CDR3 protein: CASSSGRAQDGYTF. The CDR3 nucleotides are TGTGCCAGCAGCTCCGGACGGGCTCAGGATGGCTACACCTTC.

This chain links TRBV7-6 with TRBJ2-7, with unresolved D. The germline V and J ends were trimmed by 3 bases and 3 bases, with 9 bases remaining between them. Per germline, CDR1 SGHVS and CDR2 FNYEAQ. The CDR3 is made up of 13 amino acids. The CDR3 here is CASSFKLYYEQYF. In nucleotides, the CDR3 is TGTGCCAGCAGCTTTAAACTGTACTACGAGCAGTACTTC.

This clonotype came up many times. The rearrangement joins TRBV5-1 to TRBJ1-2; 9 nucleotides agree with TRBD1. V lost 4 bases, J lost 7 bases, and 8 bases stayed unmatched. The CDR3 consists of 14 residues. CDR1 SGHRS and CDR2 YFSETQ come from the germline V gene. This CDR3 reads CASSRGQGYSGYTF. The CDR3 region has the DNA TGCGCCAGCAGCCGCGGACAGGGGTATAGTGGCTACACCTTC.

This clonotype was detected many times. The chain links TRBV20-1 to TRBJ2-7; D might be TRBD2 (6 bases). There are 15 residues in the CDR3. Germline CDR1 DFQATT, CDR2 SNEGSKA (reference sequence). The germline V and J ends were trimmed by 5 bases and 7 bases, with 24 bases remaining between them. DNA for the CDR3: TGCAGTGCTCGAGTCCGATGGGGAGAACGGGGGGAGCAGTACTTC. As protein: CSARVRWGERGEQYF.

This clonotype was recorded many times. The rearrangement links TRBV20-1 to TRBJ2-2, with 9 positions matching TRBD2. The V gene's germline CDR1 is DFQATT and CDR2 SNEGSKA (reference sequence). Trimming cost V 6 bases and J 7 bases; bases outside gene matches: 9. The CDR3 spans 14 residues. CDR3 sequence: CSAGGGALGGELFF. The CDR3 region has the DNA TGCAGTGCAGGCGGGGGGGCCTTAGGCGGGGAGCTGTTTTTT.

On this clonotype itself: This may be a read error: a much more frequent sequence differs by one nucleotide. The CDR3, as DNA: TGTGCCAGCAGCTCAATGCGGGAGCGCACAGATACGCAGTATTTT. Residues: CASSSMRERTDTQYF. V and J are TRBV7-2 and TRBJ2-3, with 7 bases matching TRBD2. Germline trimming cut 4 bases from V and 1 base from J; bases unmatched to any gene: 5. CDR1 is SGHTA, CDR2 FQGNSA, per germline. CDR3 length: 15 amino acids.

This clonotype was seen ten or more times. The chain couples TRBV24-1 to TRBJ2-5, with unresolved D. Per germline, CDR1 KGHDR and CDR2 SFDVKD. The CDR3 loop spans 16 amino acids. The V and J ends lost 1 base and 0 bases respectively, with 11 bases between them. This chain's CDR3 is CATSDFGQNHQETQYF. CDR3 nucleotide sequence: TGTGCCACCAGTGATTTTGGCCAGAACCACCAAGAGACCCAGTACTTC.

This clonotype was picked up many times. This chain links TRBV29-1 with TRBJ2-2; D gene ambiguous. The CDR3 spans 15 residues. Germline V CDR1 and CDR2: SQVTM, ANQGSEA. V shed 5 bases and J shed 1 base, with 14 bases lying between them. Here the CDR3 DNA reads TGCAGCGTTCCGAAGGGTCGCTTGAACACCGGGGAGCTGTTTTTT. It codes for CSVPKGRLNTGELFF.

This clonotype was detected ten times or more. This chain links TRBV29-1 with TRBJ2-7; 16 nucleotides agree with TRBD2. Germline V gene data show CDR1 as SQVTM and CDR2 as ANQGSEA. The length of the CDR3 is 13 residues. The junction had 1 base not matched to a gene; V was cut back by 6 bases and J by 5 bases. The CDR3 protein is CSVGLAGGDEQYF. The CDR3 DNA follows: TGCAGCGTGGGACTAGCGGGAGGGGACGAGCAGTACTTC.

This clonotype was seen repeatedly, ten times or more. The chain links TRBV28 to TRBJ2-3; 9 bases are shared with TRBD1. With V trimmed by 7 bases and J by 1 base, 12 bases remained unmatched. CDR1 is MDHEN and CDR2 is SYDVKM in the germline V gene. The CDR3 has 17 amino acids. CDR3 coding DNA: TGTGCCAGCATCTTGGACAGGGGCGCCTTTGGCACAGATACGCAGTATTTT. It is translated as CASILDRGAFGTDTQYF. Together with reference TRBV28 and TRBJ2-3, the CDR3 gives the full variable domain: DVKVTQSSRYLVKRTGEKVFLECVQDMDHENMFWYRQDPGLGLRLIYFSYDVKMKEKGDIPEGYSVSREKKERFSLILESASTNQTSMYLCASILDRGAFGTDTQYFGPGTRLTVL.

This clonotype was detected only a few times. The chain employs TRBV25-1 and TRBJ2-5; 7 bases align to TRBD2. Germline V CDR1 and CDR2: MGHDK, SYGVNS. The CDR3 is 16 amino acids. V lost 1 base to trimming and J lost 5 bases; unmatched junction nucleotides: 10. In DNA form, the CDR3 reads TGTGCCAGCAGTGAATTCTACTCCGGGGGGTGGGAGACCCAGTACTTC. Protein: CASSEFYSGGWETQYF.

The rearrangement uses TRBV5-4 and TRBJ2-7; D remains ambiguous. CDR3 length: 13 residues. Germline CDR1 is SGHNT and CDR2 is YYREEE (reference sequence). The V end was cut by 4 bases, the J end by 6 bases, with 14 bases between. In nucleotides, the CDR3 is TGTGCCAGCAGCCCTGAGCTCCTCTGCGAGCAGTACTTC. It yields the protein CASSPELLCEQYF.

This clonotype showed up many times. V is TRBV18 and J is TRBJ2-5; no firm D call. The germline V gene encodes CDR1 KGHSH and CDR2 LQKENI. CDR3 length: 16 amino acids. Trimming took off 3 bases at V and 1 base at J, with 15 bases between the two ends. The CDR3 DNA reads TGTGCCAGCTCACCTTCCGAGGCACAATCCCAAGAGACCCAGTACTTC. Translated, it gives CASSPSEAQSQETQYF.

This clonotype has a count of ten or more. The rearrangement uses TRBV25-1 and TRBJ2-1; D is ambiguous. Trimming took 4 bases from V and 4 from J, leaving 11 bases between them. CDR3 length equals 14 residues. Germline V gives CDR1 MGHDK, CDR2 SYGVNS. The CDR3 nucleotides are TGTGCCAGCAGTGCCATGGACCCTTACAATGAGCAGTTCTTC. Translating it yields CASSAMDPYNEQFF. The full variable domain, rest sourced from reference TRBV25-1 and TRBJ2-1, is EADIYQTPRYLVIGTGKKITLECSQTMGHDKMYWYQQDPGMELHLIHYSYGVNSTEKGDLSSESTVSRIRTEHFPLTLESARPSHTSQYLCASSAMDPYNEQFFGPGTRLTVL.

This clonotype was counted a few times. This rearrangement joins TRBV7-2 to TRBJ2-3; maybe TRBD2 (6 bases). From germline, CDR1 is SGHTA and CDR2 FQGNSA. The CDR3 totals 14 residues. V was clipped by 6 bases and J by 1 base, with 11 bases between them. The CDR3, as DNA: TGTGCCAGCAGAAAGACTAGTCGCACAGATACGCAGTATTTT. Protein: CASRKTSRTDTQYF. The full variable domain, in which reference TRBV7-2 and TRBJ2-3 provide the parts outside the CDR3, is GAGVSQSPSNKVTEKGKDVELRCDPISGHTALYWYRQSLGQGLEFLIYFQGNSAPDKSGLPSDRFSAERTGGSVSTLTIQRTQQEDSAVYLCASRKTSRTDTQYFGPGTRLTVL.